The 9 T cell receptor beta chains below come from one sample, sequenced in a study of T cell responses to AZD1222 COVID-19 vaccine. Sequencing used immunoSEQ multiplex PCR; TCRdb keeps in-frame clones, though not all of them. This repertoire shows about 110,000 clones, 90% found once; its top ten account for approximately 5.4%. Here the sequenced sample was peripheral blood, taken on day 0 of AZD1222 vaccination. All receptors derive from an adult in good health.

This chain uses TRBV2 with TRBJ1-1; tentative D call: TRBD1 (5 bases). The CDR3 length is 14 residues. Germline V CDR1 and CDR2: SNHLY, FYNNEI. V was pared by 7 bases and J by 0 bases, with 12 bases between. The CDR3 sequence: CASTGTYMNTEAFF. The CDR3 DNA reads TGTGCCAGCACCGGGACCTACATGAACACTGAAGCTTTCTTT.

The chain joins TRBV7-3 to TRBJ2-5; TRBD2 matches 11 bases. This CDR3 has 17 amino acids. Germline loops: CDR1 SGHTA, CDR2 FQGTGA. Trimming took 0 bases from V and 4 from J; bases not matched to a gene: 7. The CDR3 loop is CASSLTRTSGPGETQYF. CDR3 nucleotide sequence: TGTGCCAGCAGCTTAACCAGGACTAGCGGGCCCGGAGAGACCCAGTACTTC.

This clone was picked up a small number of times. The chain is built from TRBV19 and TRBJ1-5; 7 nucleotides agree with TRBD1. The CDR3 has 15 residues. The junction had 6 bases not matched to a gene; V was cut back by 3 bases and J by 4 bases. Germline values: CDR1 LNHDA, CDR2 SQIVND (reference sequence). The DNA of the CDR3 is TGTGCCAGTAGTATTCGGATACAGGGGAATCAGCCCCAGCATTTT. Translating gives CASSIRIQGNQPQHF.

The chain employs TRBV10-3 and TRBJ2-2; D remains unclear. The CDR3 runs to 15 residues. The V end lost 3 bases, the J end lost 5 bases, and 13 bases lay between the germline ends. Germline V gene lookup returns CDR1 ENHRY and CDR2 SYGVKD. The CDR3 spells CAISEGQEPTGELFF. CDR3 DNA sequence: TGTGCCATCAGTGAAGGGCAGGAACCTACCGGGGAGCTGTTTTTT.

The J gene is TRBJ1-2, the V gene TRBV19; the match to TRBD1 covers 8 bases. J was trimmed by 4 bases and V by 6 bases; bases with no gene match: 7. The germline CDR1 and CDR2 sequences are LNHDA and SQIVND (reference sequence). The CDR3 is 14 amino acids. CDR3 amino acids: CASSTGQGTYGYTF. The CDR3 DNA sequence: TGTGCCAGTAGCACAGGACAGGGAACCTATGGCTACACCTTC.

The chain couples TRBV28 to TRBJ2-2; D remains unclear. Germline CDR1 and CDR2: MDHEN and SYDVKM. V was shortened by 4 bases and J by 6 bases, with 15 bases between the two germline ends. CDR3 length equals 15 residues. DNA for the CDR3: TGTGCCAGCAGTTCAGTATCCCTATCAGCCGGGGAGCTGTTTTTT. Its protein product is CASSSVSLSAGELFF.

This rearrangement joins TRBV7-8 to TRBJ1-1, with D perhaps matching TRBD1 (6 bases). With 5 bases removed from V and 7 bases from J, the gap between germline ends came to 17 bases. This CDR3 is built from 14 residues. Germline V gene lookup returns CDR1 SGHVS and CDR2 FQNEAQ. CDR3 region: CASSRRGQQGEAFF. For the CDR3, the DNA is TGTGCCAGCAGCCGCAGAGGACAACAGGGTGAAGCTTTCTTT.

In DNA form, the CDR3 reads TGTGCCAGCAGCTTTACTTTAGCGGTCGGCACCTACGAGCAGTACTTC. Translating gives CASSFTLAVGTYEQYF. The rearrangement links TRBV3-1 (or the pseudogene TRBV3-2) to TRBJ2-7; the D gene is possibly TRBD2 (6 bases). This CDR3 is 16 amino acids long. CDR1 and CDR2 from the germline V gene are LGHDT and YNNKEL (reference sequence). The V end was cut by 5 bases, the J end by 2 bases, with 19 bases between.

The genes are TRBV27 and TRBJ2-2, with 7 bases identical to TRBD1. CDR1 is MNHEY and CDR2 is SMNVEV in the germline V gene (reference sequence). CDR3 length: 13 residues. V shed 5 bases, J shed 7 bases, and the junction held 4 bases outside the gene matches. Here the CDR3 DNA reads TGTGCCAGCAGTCGACAGGGTGGCGGGGAGCTGTTTTTT. Translated, it gives CASSRQGGGELFF.